The 9 T cell receptor beta chains given below trace back to one sample, sequenced in a study of preoperative IRX-2 immunotherapy in early breast cancer. Profiled with immunoSEQ multiplex PCR; TCRdb holds only in-frame clones, not every one. The data show about 23,000 clones, 95% seen once. Specified treatment: preoperative locoregional IRX-2 cytokine immunotherapy. The sequencing here drew on tumor tissue, taken after IRX-2 immunotherapy. These receptor sequences come from a human donor with breast cancer.

This chain joins TRBV18 and TRBJ2-2; 12 bases map to TRBD2. CDR3 length: 15 amino acids. The V and J ends lost 6 bases and 3 bases, in that order; junction bases with no gene match: 2. The germline gives CDR1 KGHSH, CDR2 LQKENI. The CDR3: CASSRLAGDTGELFF. The DNA of the CDR3 is TGTGCCAGCTCGAGACTAGCGGGGGACACCGGGGAGCTGTTTTTT.

This rearrangement joins TRBV28 to TRBJ2-6, with D perhaps being TRBD1 or TRBD2 (5 bases each). V dropped 7 bases and J dropped 4 bases, with 11 bases sitting between them. Looked up from germline, CDR1 is MDHEN and CDR2 is SYDVKM. The CDR3 totals 14 residues. The CDR3 DNA reads TGTGCCAGCAAGGGGACCCCCGGGGCCAACGTCCTGACTTTC. Its translation is CASKGTPGANVLTF.

The chain has TRBV19 and TRBJ2-7; D may be TRBD2 (7 bases). Germline CDR1 is LNHDA and CDR2 is SQIVND (reference sequence). V lost 3 bases, J lost 1 base, and 19 bases lay in between. The CDR3 runs 17 residues. This CDR3 reads CASSIPQKGGHSYEQYF. The CDR3 DNA reads TGTGCCAGTAGTATTCCCCAAAAGGGGGGGCATTCCTACGAGCAGTACTTC.

This rearrangement joins TRBV7-2 to TRBJ1-1, with D unclear. Germline V gives CDR1 SGHTA, CDR2 FQGNSA. The CDR3 extends over 14 amino acids. V lost 2 bases and J lost 3, with 10 bases in between. The CDR3 coding sequence is TGTGCCAGCAGCTTATTATTGGGCTACACTGAAGCTTTCTTT. This codes for CASSLLLGYTEAFF.

This clone was recorded only once. The genes are TRBV30 and TRBJ1-2, with 10 bases aligning to TRBD1. V shed 0 bases and J 3 bases; nucleotides not matched to a gene: 4. The germline V gene encodes CDR1 GTSNPN and CDR2 SVGIG (reference sequence). This CDR3 contains 15 residues. The CDR3 bases are TGTGCCTGGAGTGTACAGGGGACAGGGGACTATGGCTACACCTTC. Amino acids: CAWSVQGTGDYGYTF.

The V and J genes are TRBV19 and TRBJ2-7; no clear D. The V gene's germline CDR1 is LNHDA and CDR2 SQIVND (reference sequence). The CDR3 contains 13 residues. Deletions cut 3 bases from V and 2 bases from J, with 8 bases between. CDR3 in amino acids: CASSITDAYEQYF. In nucleotides, the CDR3 is TGTGCCAGTAGTATCACGGACGCCTACGAGCAGTACTTC.

V is TRBV9 and J is TRBJ2-1; D call uncertain. CDR1 is SGDLS and CDR2 is YYNGEE in the germline V gene. The germline V and J ends were trimmed by 0 bases and 5 bases, with 9 bases remaining between them. The CDR3 loop spans 14 amino acids. DNA of the CDR3: TGTGCCAGCAGCGTAGGTCAGTCGAACAATGAGCAGTTCTTC. Protein product: CASSVGQSNNEQFF.

This clone was observed a single time. The CDR3 region is CASTLRDRNHYEQYF. As DNA, the CDR3 is TGTGCCAGCACCCTCCGGGACAGGAACCACTACGAGCAGTACTTC. The chain uses TRBV6-1 and TRBJ2-7; TRBD1 agrees at 8 bases. CDR3 length: 15 amino acids. V lost 7 bases and J lost 3; bases outside the gene matches: 11. Germline loops: CDR1 MNHNS, CDR2 SASEGT.

The chain links TRBV6-5 to TRBJ1-2; no definite D call. CDR1 and CDR2 from the germline V gene are MNHEY and SVGAGI. The CDR3 runs to 13 residues. Trimming took off 8 bases at V and 4 bases at J, with 14 bases between the two ends. CDR3 loop: CASRPQMSYGYTF. The CDR3 DNA is TGTGCCAGCCGACCACAAATGAGCTATGGCTACACCTTC.